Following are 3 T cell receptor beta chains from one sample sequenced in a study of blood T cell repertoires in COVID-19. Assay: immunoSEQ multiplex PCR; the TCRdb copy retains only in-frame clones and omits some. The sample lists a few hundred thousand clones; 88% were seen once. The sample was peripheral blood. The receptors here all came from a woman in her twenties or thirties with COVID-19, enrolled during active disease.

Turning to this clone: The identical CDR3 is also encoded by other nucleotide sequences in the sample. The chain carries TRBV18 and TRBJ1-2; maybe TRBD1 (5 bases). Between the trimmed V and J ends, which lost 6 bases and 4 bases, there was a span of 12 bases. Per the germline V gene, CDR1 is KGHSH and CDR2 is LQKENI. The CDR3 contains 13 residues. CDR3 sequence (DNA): TGTGCCAGCTCCCGCGACAGCTCCTATGGCTACACCTTC. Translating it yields CASSRDSSYGYTF. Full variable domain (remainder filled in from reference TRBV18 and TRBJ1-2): NAGVMQNPRHLVRRRGQEARLRCSPMKGHSHVYWYRQLPEEGLKFMVYLQKENIIDESGMPKERFSAEFPKEGPSILRIQQVVRGDSAAYFCASSRDSSYGYTFGSGTRLTVV.

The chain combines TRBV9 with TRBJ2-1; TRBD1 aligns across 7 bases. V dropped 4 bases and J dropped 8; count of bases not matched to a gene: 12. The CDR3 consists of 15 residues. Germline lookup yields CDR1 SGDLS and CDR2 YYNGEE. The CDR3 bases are TGTGCCAGCAGCCCACCGGGACAGCCTGGGGATGAGCAGTTCTTC. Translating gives CASSPPGQPGDEQFF.

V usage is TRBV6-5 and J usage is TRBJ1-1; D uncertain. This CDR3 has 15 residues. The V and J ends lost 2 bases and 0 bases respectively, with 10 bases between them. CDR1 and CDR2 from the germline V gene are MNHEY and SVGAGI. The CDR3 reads CASSYGQTLNTEAFF. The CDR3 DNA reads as TGTGCCAGCAGTTACGGGCAGACCCTGAACACTGAAGCTTTCTTT.